The present TCR beta chain was sequenced within a study of cytomegalovirus exposure and HLA in healthy donors. Absent from the records is this donor's CMV serostatus. The PCR contained 60 Vbeta and 13 Jbeta primers. Repertoires were generated with immunoSEQ multiplex PCR, while TCRdb's copy carries only in-frame clones and drops some. The sample holds about 180,000 clones, under 85% seen once. Trimming removed 0 bases from V and 3 bases from J, with 11 bases in between. The CDR3 extends over 16 amino acids. From germline, CDR1 is SGHAT and CDR2 FQNNGV. The clonotype was recovered from a human donor in good health. This rearrangement joins TRBV11-2 to TRBJ1-4, with D possibly being TRBD1 (5 bases). The sequenced sample was PBMCs. CDR3 sequence reads: CASSLEGGTPNEKLFF. The CDR3 DNA reads as TGTGCCAGCAGCTTAGAGGGGGGGACCCCTAATGAAAAACTGTTTTTT.